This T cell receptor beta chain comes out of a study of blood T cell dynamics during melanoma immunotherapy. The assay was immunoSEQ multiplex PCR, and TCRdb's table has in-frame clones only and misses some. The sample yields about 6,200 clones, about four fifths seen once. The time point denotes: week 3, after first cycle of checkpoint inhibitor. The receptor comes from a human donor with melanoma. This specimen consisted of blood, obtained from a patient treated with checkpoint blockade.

CDR3 sequence (DNA): TGTGCCAGCAGTGAGGGACCATCCCAAGAGACCCAGTACTTC. Its protein is CASSEGPSQETQYF. The V and J genes are TRBV6-4 and TRBJ2-5; either TRBD1 or TRBD2 may fit D (5 bases each). This CDR3 has 14 amino acids. V lost 3 bases to trimming and J lost 1 base, with 9 bases between them. The germline V gene encodes CDR1 MRHNA and CDR2 SNTAGT.